Presented here are 22 T cell receptor beta chains from one specimen sequenced in a study of T cell repertoires in cytomegalovirus infection. Antigens for these TCRs are unknown. In TCRdb, the reads were re-called with MiXCR into one record per CDR3 protein. Among about 100,000 distinct CDR3 sequences listed, roughly 39% were seen once. The material sequenced was CD8+ T cells from cultured PBMCs, taken from culture after CMV antigen stimulation. The receptor set was obtained from a human donor in good health (CMV status not recorded). Some clones in this sample may be carry-over from other donors' samples.

This chain connects TRBV6-5 to TRBJ1-1; tentative D call: TRBD1 (5 bases). This CDR3 contains 15 residues. V was trimmed by 4 bases and J by 6 bases, leaving 18 bases between them. Germline assignment: CDR1 MNHEY and CDR2 SVGAGI. The CDR3 bases are TGTGCCAGCAGTTCAACTGGAGGACTCAGGGCTGAAGCTTTCTTT. This translates into CASSSTGGLRAEAFF.

The chain links TRBV20-1 to TRBJ2-7; D ambiguous. The CDR3 length is 16 residues. Germline lookup yields CDR1 DFQATT and CDR2 SNEGSKA (reference sequence). The V and J ends lost 4 bases and 0 bases respectively, with 19 bases between them. The CDR3, as DNA: TGCAGTGCTATGGATCACATCATACTGGGCTCCTACGAGCAGTACTTC. Translating it yields CSAMDHIILGSYEQYF.

This clonotype was found a few times. The CDR3 coding sequence is TGTGCCTCCCGGAACGGGCTTATTAGCACTGAAGCTTTCTTT. This gives the protein CASRNGLISTEAFF. The chain has TRBV9 and TRBJ1-1; D remains unclear. The CDR3 extends over 14 amino acids. V was clipped by 10 bases and J by 4 bases, with 20 bases between them. Germline CDR1 is SGDLS and CDR2 is YYNGEE.

This clonotype showed up many times. The chain carries TRBV6-1 and TRBJ1-4, with D maybe TRBD1 (5 bases). Germline assignment: CDR1 MNHNS and CDR2 SASEGT. Trimming left V 6 bases short and J 6 bases short, with 14 bases between. The CDR3 is 14 amino acids. In nucleotides, the CDR3 is TGTGCCAGCAGCCACAGGAGACTGCATGAAAAACTGTTTTTT. It codes for CASSHRRLHEKLFF.

This chain uses TRBV20-1 with TRBJ2-5, with 9 bases aligning to TRBD1. The CDR3 has 17 amino acids. Germline CDR1 reads DFQATT; CDR2 reads SNEGSKA (reference sequence). The V gene end was trimmed by 3 bases and the J gene end by 5 bases; junction bases not matched to a gene: 16. CDR3 nucleotide sequence: TGCAGTGCTAGGTCCCCGCCCGGGACAGGGTATGTGGAGACCCAGTACTTC. It yields the protein CSARSPPGTGYVETQYF.

Only a few counts were recorded for this clonotype. This sequence joins TRBV9 and TRBJ2-3; D is possibly TRBD1 (6 bases). V lost 0 bases and J lost 9, with 17 bases in between. Germline V gene data show CDR1 as SGDLS and CDR2 as YYNGEE. This CDR3 has 15 residues. CDR3 in amino acids: CASSVEGQGLETQYF. Here the CDR3 DNA reads TGTGCCAGCAGCGTAGAGGGCCAGGGGCTAGAAACGCAGTATTTT.

This clonotype came up a few times. The chain joins TRBV7-8 to TRBJ2-3; TRBD2 might be the D (5 bases). Trimming left V 3 bases short and J 5 bases short, with 12 bases between. The CDR3 extends over 14 amino acids. The V gene's germline CDR1 is SGHVS and CDR2 FQNEAQ. CDR3 bases: TGTGCCAGCAGCTTGCAGGACGCGGGAGATACGCAGTATTTT. This translates into CASSLQDAGDTQYF. Based on the CDR3 plus reference TRBV7-8 and TRBJ2-3, the full variable domain is GAGVSQSPRYKVAKRGQDVALRCDPISGHVSLFWYQQALGQGPEFLTYFQNEAQLDKSGLPSDRFFAERPEGSVSTLKIQRTQQEDSAVYLCASSLQDAGDTQYFGPGTRLTVL.

The chain links TRBV6-1 to TRBJ1-1; 7 bases are a match to TRBD1. CDR1 MNHNS and CDR2 SASEGT come from the germline V gene. There are 13 residues in the CDR3. The J segment lost 6 bases and the V segment lost 4 bases, leaving 5 bases of the junction unmatched. Written as DNA, the CDR3 is TGTGCCAGCAGTGTACAGGGGTTTCCTGAAGCTTTCTTT. Translated, it gives CASSVQGFPEAFF.

This clonotype was counted a few times. The V gene is TRBV12-5, the J gene TRBJ1-4; 7 bases agree with TRBD1. The CDR3 spans 16 residues. Trimming took 3 bases from V and 7 from J; bases not matched to a gene: 11. From germline, CDR1 is LGHNT and CDR2 FRNRAP. The CDR3 here is CASGFSPTGRSEKLFF. The CDR3 DNA reads as TGTGCTAGTGGTTTTTCACCGACAGGGCGAAGTGAAAAACTGTTTTTT.

The chain employs TRBV7-4 and TRBJ2-7; D is unresolved. Germline-derived CDR1 and CDR2 are SGHVT and SQSDAQ. V gave up 2 bases and J gave up 2 bases, with 4 bases separating them. The CDR3 is made up of 12 amino acids. CDR3 in amino acids: CASSLNPYEQYF. The CDR3 DNA sequence: TGTGCCAGCAGCTTAAATCCCTACGAGCAGTACTTC.

There are a few counts of this clonotype. The rearrangement uses TRBV7-2 and TRBJ2-5; 12 bases align to TRBD2. CDR1 is SGHTA, CDR2 FQGNSA, per germline. The junction had 8 bases not matched to a gene; V was cut back by 5 bases and J by 4 bases. The CDR3 runs to 16 residues. DNA for the CDR3: TGTGCCAGCAGCCCTGGACTAGCGGGGTCCTTAGAGACCCAGTACTTC. Encoded protein: CASSPGLAGSLETQYF.

This clonotype was counted a single time. The chain recombines TRBV5-1 with TRBJ1-1; 8 bases match TRBD1. The CDR3 spans 14 residues. The V segment lost 4 bases and the J segment 7 bases; nucleotides outside the gene matches: 9. Germline V gene data show CDR1 as SGHRS and CDR2 as YFSETQ. CDR3 region: CASSLTGGLSEAFF. DNA for the CDR3: TGCGCCAGCAGCCTCACAGGGGGGCTGAGTGAAGCTTTCTTT.

The genes are TRBV7-6 and TRBJ2-5; D is unclear. Per germline, CDR1 SGHVS and CDR2 FNYEAQ. The CDR3 loop spans 13 amino acids. CDR3 nucleotides: TGTGCTACCTATCCCCCGTATGAAGAGACCCAGTACTTC. It yields the protein CATYPPYEETQYF.

This clonotype was seen more than once but under ten times. The rearrangement links TRBV7-9 to TRBJ2-5; tentatively, D is TRBD2 (6 bases). Per the germline V gene, CDR1 is SEHNR and CDR2 is FQNEAQ (reference sequence). The CDR3 runs 15 residues. V was clipped by 5 bases and J by 2 bases, with 15 bases between them. Here the CDR3 reads CASSRGLAAQETQYF. The CDR3 region has the DNA TGTGCCAGCAGCCGCGGCTTAGCGGCACAAGAGACCCAGTACTTC.

The chain employs TRBV7-3 and TRBJ2-7, with a weak D call TRBD2 (5 bases). The CDR3 has 13 residues. Germline CDR1 reads SGHTA; CDR2 reads FQGTGA. V was shortened by 0 bases and J by 7 bases, with 10 bases between the two germline ends. CDR3 region: CASSLTGGGEQYF. CDR3 DNA sequence: TGTGCCAGCAGCTTAACGGGTGGAGGTGAGCAGTACTTC.

The V and J genes are TRBV7-2 and TRBJ2-7, with 9 positions matching TRBD2. This CDR3 has 15 amino acids. Germline loops: CDR1 SGHTA, CDR2 FQGNSA. Trimming at V came to 3 bases and at J to 6 bases, leaving 9 bases not matched to a gene. DNA of the CDR3: TGTGCCAGCAGCTTGGTGGGCGGGGGGGCGATCGAGCAGTACTTC. This gives the protein CASSLVGGGAIEQYF.

This clonotype was recorded many times. This chain joins TRBV9 and TRBJ2-3; D is tentatively TRBD1 or TRBD2 (7 bases each). Per the germline V gene, CDR1 is SGDLS and CDR2 is YYNGEE. The length of the CDR3 is 14 residues. V shed 4 bases and J shed 4 bases, with 13 bases lying between them. The CDR3 sequence is CASSPGGGADTQYF. The CDR3 coding sequence is TGTGCCAGCAGCCCAGGGGGGGGTGCAGATACGCAGTATTTT.

The chain joins TRBV5-4 to TRBJ2-2; 7 nucleotides align to TRBD2. This CDR3 is built from 16 residues. The J segment lost 5 bases and the V segment lost 1 base, leaving 8 bases of the junction unmatched. Germline assignment: CDR1 SGHNT and CDR2 YYREEE (reference sequence). The CDR3 DNA is TGTGCCAGCAGCTTGTACGCGGGGGTTGATACCGGGGAGCTGTTTTTT. Residues: CASSLYAGVDTGELFF.

The genes are TRBV20-1 and TRBJ1-1, with TRBD1 as a possible D gene (5 bases). The CDR3 totals 14 residues. Germline CDR1 and CDR2: DFQATT and SNEGSKA (reference sequence). Trimming took 6 bases from V and 10 from J, leaving 24 bases between them. CDR3: CSANHDSPHGGAFF. Written as DNA, the CDR3 is TGCAGTGCAAATCACGACAGTCCCCACGGCGGAGCTTTCTTT.

V is TRBV27 and J is TRBJ1-2, with D possibly being TRBD1 (5 bases). V dropped 3 bases and J dropped 7 bases, with 12 bases sitting between them. The CDR3 spans 13 residues. Germline-derived CDR1 and CDR2 are MNHEY and SMNVEV (reference sequence). The CDR3 coding sequence is TGTGCCAGCAGTTTCGCCAAGGGGTTTGGCTACACCTTC. Protein sequence: CASSFAKGFGYTF.

This chain connects TRBV28 to TRBJ2-5, with TRBD1 as a possible D gene (6 bases). This CDR3 region has 13 residues. Germline CDR1 reads MDHEN; CDR2 reads SYDVKM. V was pared by 8 bases and J by 2 bases, with 12 bases between. Written as DNA, the CDR3 is TGTGCCAGCCGTCATACAGGGCAAGAGACCCAGTACTTC. Protein sequence: CASRHTGQETQYF.

This clonotype was counted at least ten times. The rearrangement links TRBV2 to TRBJ1-5; D is ambiguous. Between the trimmed V and J ends, which lost 0 bases and 0 bases, there was a span of 6 bases. Germline V gene lookup returns CDR1 SNHLY and CDR2 FYNNEI. CDR3 length: 15 residues. The CDR3 here is CASSEAPDSNQPQHF. CDR3 coding DNA: TGTGCCAGCAGTGAAGCGCCCGATAGCAATCAGCCCCAGCATTTT.